A selection of T cell receptor beta chains follows, all from one sample in a study of CXCR3-negative and CXCR3-positive naive CD8 T cells. TCRdb re-called the 5' RACE reads and catalogs CDR3 proteins one per entry, DNA excluded. The table for this sample gives around 63,000 distinct CDR3 sequences. Sequenced input: naive CXCR3+ CD8+ T cells from blood. The receptors derive from a human donor in good health. Some clones in this sample may be carry-over from other donors' samples. Both conserved end residues are part of each CDR3. Each record gives: J gene, V gene, CDR3 protein.

TRBJ1-2	TRBV4-1	CVSSQVTGLSGYTF
TRBJ2-7	TRBV7-8	CASSLVPTYEQYF
TRBJ1-5	TRBV20-1	CSASTGDSNQPQHF
TRBJ2-5	TRBV6-1	CATRTGNTRTQYF
TRBJ2-7	TRBV5-6	CASSLNPGQGYEQYF
TRBJ2-7	TRBV12-3/TRBV12-4	CASSSRDKPYEQYF
TRBJ2-7	TRBV28	CASSHATGGSSYEQYF
TRBJ2-7	TRBV29-1	CSVAPVSSYEQYF
TRBJ2-5	TRBV10-3	CAIRETGWETQYF
TRBJ2-2	TRBV29-1	CSVEPSLDTGELFF
TRBJ2-7	TRBV6-5	CASRIGPNYEQYF
TRBJ2-1	TRBV20-1	CSATYTGALFGEQFF
TRBJ2-1	TRBV7-9	CASSLADRGETYNEQFF
TRBJ2-5	TRBV12-3/TRBV12-4	CASSQNPAEETQYF
TRBJ2-7	TRBV10-3	CAISTDPGTVNEQYF
TRBJ1-5	TRBV7-2	CASSLASGSGQPQHF